The 27 T cell receptor beta chains given below trace back to one sample, sequenced in a study of blood T cell repertoires in COVID-19. The assay was immunoSEQ multiplex PCR, and TCRdb's table has in-frame clones only and misses some. The table lists almost 200,000 clones, 85% of them singletons. Sample: peripheral blood. Receptors originate from a man aged 60 to 69 with COVID-19, enrolled during active disease.

The V and J genes are TRBV5-4 and TRBJ2-3, with TRBD1 as a possible D gene (5 bases). The germline gives CDR1 SGHNT, CDR2 YYREEE (reference sequence). The V end lost 0 bases, the J end lost 3 bases, and 14 bases lay between the germline ends. The CDR3 has 16 residues. The CDR3 nucleotides read TGTGCCAGCAGCTTGGTAGGCAGGGTTGGAACAGATACGCAGTATTTT. Amino acids: CASSLVGRVGTDTQYF.

A note on this clone: Other DNA sequences of this sample code for an identical CDR3. The genes are TRBV5-1 and TRBJ2-5, with a tentative D call TRBD2 (6 bases). Germline CDR1 and CDR2: SGHRS and YFSETQ. V lost 7 bases and J lost 4, with 14 bases in between. The CDR3 is made up of 13 amino acids. CDR3 protein: CASSLGGGETQYF. Here the CDR3 DNA reads TGCGCCAGCTCCCTCGGGGGTGGAGAGACCCAGTACTTC.

The chain links TRBV9 to TRBJ1-3; TRBD1 is a possible D gene (6 bases). Germline V gives CDR1 SGDLS, CDR2 YYNGEE. This CDR3 has 14 residues. V was clipped by 0 bases and J by 4 bases, with 8 bases between them. CDR3 sequence: CASSVGQEGNTIYF. CDR3 nucleotides: TGTGCCAGCAGCGTAGGACAGGAAGGAAACACCATATATTTT.

The chain joins TRBV4-1 to TRBJ2-1, with 11 bases identical to TRBD1. Germline CDR1 and CDR2: MGHRA and YSYEKL. This CDR3 is 16 amino acids long. V lost 2 bases, J lost 7 bases, and 7 bases stayed unmatched. CDR3 in amino acids: CASSQRGQGAGNEQFF. DNA for the CDR3: TGCGCCAGCAGCCAAAGAGGACAGGGGGCGGGAAATGAGCAGTTCTTC.

The chain is built from TRBV28 and TRBJ2-1; a possible D gene is TRBD2 (6 bases). The CDR3 spans 13 residues. V was trimmed by 6 bases and J by 4 bases, leaving 10 bases between them. In germline, CDR1 is MDHEN, CDR2 SYDVKM. CDR3 bases: TGTGCCAGCAGCCTCCGGGGGTACAATGAGCAGTTCTTC. Its translation is CASSLRGYNEQFF.

V gene TRBV7-6 combines with J gene TRBJ1-4, with D possibly TRBD1 on 5 matching bases. Trimming cost V 3 bases and J 8 bases, with 16 bases left between them. The V gene's germline CDR1 is SGHVS and CDR2 FNYEAQ. The CDR3 consists of 15 residues. The CDR3 DNA reads as TGTGCCAGCAGCTTTCAAGGGGAAGAATGGGAAAAACTGTTTTTT. This translates into CASSFQGEEWEKLFF.

The J gene is TRBJ2-7, the V gene TRBV28, with a tentative D call TRBD2 (5 bases). CDR3 length: 14 residues. V lost 6 bases to trimming and J lost 3 bases, with 15 bases between them. In germline, CDR1 is MDHEN, CDR2 SYDVKM. CDR3 nucleotides: TGTGCCAGCAGGGGAGTAGGAGTCCACTACGAGCAGTACTTC. It yields the protein CASRGVGVHYEQYF.

On this clone: In the same sample, other DNA sequences code for this CDR3. The chain links TRBV4-2 to TRBJ1-2; 7 bases align to TRBD1. The CDR3 covers 15 residues. The germline V gene has CDR1 LGHNA and CDR2 YNFKEQ. V was pared by 2 bases and J by 4 bases, with 7 bases of the junction left unmatched. The CDR3 nucleotides read TGTGCCAGCAGCCAACTCGGACAGGTCGGCTATGGCTACACCTTC. Its protein is CASSQLGQVGYGYTF.

The gene calls are TRBV5-5 and TRBJ1-1; 9 nucleotides agree with TRBD1. Losses at the gene ends were 4 bases for V and 6 bases for J; bases not matched to a gene: 16. CDR1 and CDR2 (germline): SGHKS, YYEKEE (reference sequence). There are 17 residues in the CDR3. This CDR3 is CASSREGTGTRRPEAFF. The CDR3 nucleotides read TGTGCCAGCAGCAGGGAGGGGACAGGGACCAGGAGACCTGAAGCTTTCTTT.

V and J are TRBV5-1 and TRBJ1-6; tentative D call: TRBD1 (6 bases). The CDR3 spans 14 residues. Trimming stripped 5 bases from V and 3 bases from J, with 9 bases between. Germline V gene sequence: CDR1 SGHRS, CDR2 YFSETQ. DNA of the CDR3: TGCGCCAGCAGTCAGGGGTACTATAATTCACCCCTCCACTTT. It yields the protein CASSQGYYNSPLHF.

This clone was observed a few times. This chain joins TRBV7-9 and TRBJ1-2; D is undetermined. Germline values: CDR1 SEHNR, CDR2 FQNEAQ (reference sequence). The V gene lost 5 bases and the J gene lost 8 bases, with 21 bases spanning the gap. The CDR3 runs 15 residues. CDR3 residues: CASSPPSSAGAGYTF. In nucleotides, the CDR3 is TGTGCCAGCAGCCCACCTAGTTCAGCCGGTGCCGGCTACACCTTC.

The chain combines TRBV29-1 with TRBJ2-3; D is uncertain. The germline V and J ends were trimmed by 4 bases and 0 bases, with 5 bases remaining between them. The CDR3 length is 12 residues. The germline V gene has CDR1 SQVTM and CDR2 ANQGSEA. CDR3 protein: CSVGTSTDTQYF. The CDR3 nucleotides read TGCAGCGTTGGAACTAGCACAGATACGCAGTATTTT.

This sequence joins TRBV29-1 and TRBJ1-4; possible D gene TRBD1, 6 bases. V was clipped by 7 bases and J by 6 bases, with 6 bases between them. The CDR3 length is 10 residues. CDR1 and CDR2 from the germline V gene are SQVTM and ANQGSEA. The CDR3 DNA is TGCAGCGCAGGGGATGAAAAACTGTTTTTT. Protein: CSAGDEKLFF.

The V call is TRBV9, the J call TRBJ1-1, with D tentatively TRBD1 (6 bases). V gave up 3 bases and J gave up 1 base, with 10 bases separating them. CDR3 length equals 14 residues. Per the germline V gene, CDR1 is SGDLS and CDR2 is YYNGEE. The CDR3 loop is CASSARGGNTEAFF. The CDR3 region has the DNA TGTGCCAGCAGCGCCCGAGGGGGGAACACTGAAGCTTTCTTT.

This sequence joins TRBV4-3 and TRBJ2-7; D unresolved. This CDR3 has 14 residues. Germline lookup yields CDR1 LGHNA and CDR2 YSLEER. The V and J ends lost 0 bases and 1 base respectively, with 7 bases between them. In DNA, the CDR3 is TGCGCCAGCAGCCAAGATGTGCAGTCCTACGAGCAGTACTTC. This translates into CASSQDVQSYEQYF.

The chain has TRBV5-1 and TRBJ2-5, with a tentative D call TRBD2 (8 bases). The CDR3 spans 14 residues. Trimming took 6 bases from V and 4 from J, leaving 16 bases between them. The germline V gene has CDR1 SGHRS and CDR2 YFSETQ. This CDR3 is CASTSGGGRETQYF. As DNA, the CDR3 is TGCGCCAGCACCTCGGGAGGGGGCAGAGAGACCCAGTACTTC.

This chain connects TRBV10-3 to TRBJ2-1, with 11 positions matching TRBD2. This CDR3 has 18 amino acids. The germline gives CDR1 ENHRY, CDR2 SYGVKD. V was clipped by 0 bases and J by 4 bases; unmatched bases: 8. The CDR3 DNA is TGTGCCATCAGTGAGTCGACCGGGACTAGCGGTTTGTACAATGAGCAGTTCTTC. It specifies CAISESTGTSGLYNEQFF.

The chain links TRBV25-1 to TRBJ2-2; 9 positions match TRBD2. The junction had 6 bases not matched to a gene; V was cut back by 6 bases and J by 1 base. Per the germline V gene, CDR1 is MGHDK and CDR2 is SYGVNS. The CDR3 sequence is 16 residues long. CDR3 bases: TGTGCCAGCAGCGTAGGACTAGCGTGGAACACCGGGGAGCTGTTTTTT. This encodes CASSVGLAWNTGELFF.

V and J are TRBV10-3 and TRBJ2-1, with TRBD2 matching 8 bases. The length of the CDR3 is 15 residues. V dropped 5 bases and J dropped 5; count of bases not matched to a gene: 8. Germline CDR1 is ENHRY and CDR2 is SYGVKD. The DNA of the CDR3 is TGTGCCATCAGTAAACCGGGACTAGGGAACAATGAGCAGTTCTTC. Protein sequence: CAISKPGLGNNEQFF.

This chain joins TRBV9 and TRBJ2-7; 7 bases match TRBD1. Germline CDR1 is SGDLS and CDR2 is YYNGEE. With 0 bases clipped from V and 0 bases from J, the junction kept 3 bases outside the gene matches. The CDR3 runs 15 residues. Here the CDR3 DNA reads TGTGCCAGCAGCGTAGCCGGGACAGACTCCTACGAGCAGTACTTC. It translates to CASSVAGTDSYEQYF.

The chain joins TRBV10-1 to TRBJ1-5, with no clear D. Per germline, CDR1 WNHNN and CDR2 SYGVQD (reference sequence). The V gene lost 9 bases and the J gene lost 3 bases, with 3 bases spanning the gap. There are 10 residues in the CDR3. CDR3: CARYNQPQHF. In nucleotides, the CDR3 is TGCGCCAGGTACAATCAGCCCCAGCATTTT.

The chain employs TRBV9 and TRBJ2-1; tentatively, D is TRBD1 (6 bases). From germline, CDR1 is SGDLS and CDR2 YYNGEE. The CDR3 is made up of 15 amino acids. Trimming pared 4 bases from V and 0 bases from J, leaving 11 bases between. DNA for the CDR3: TGTGCCAGCAGCCTAGAGGACAGCTCCTACAATGAGCAGTTCTTC. The encoded protein is CASSLEDSSYNEQFF.

The rearrangement uses TRBV19 and TRBJ1-1; D gene ambiguous. Trimming pared 3 bases from V and 2 bases from J, leaving 10 bases between. Germline V lookup: CDR1 LNHDA, CDR2 SQIVND (reference sequence). CDR3 length: 14 amino acids. CDR3 bases: TGTGCCAGTAGTATGAACAGCCTCAACACTGAAGCTTTCTTT. Protein product: CASSMNSLNTEAFF.

Notes on this clone: The junction differs from germline at one of its ends, possibly a read error. The chain joins TRBV3-1 (or the pseudogene TRBV3-2) to TRBJ2-7, with 14 bases matching TRBD2. Germline-derived CDR1 and CDR2 are LGHDT and YNNKEL (reference sequence). This CDR3 region has 17 residues. The CDR3 nucleotides are TGTGCCAGCAGCCACAACCCTGGACTAGCGGGAGGCTACGAGCAGTGCTTC. Translated, it gives CASSHNPGLAGGYEQCF.

This sequence joins TRBV29-1 and TRBJ1-5; 9 bases are a match to TRBD1. CDR1 is SQVTM and CDR2 is ANQGSEA in the germline V gene. CDR3 size: 13 residues. This CDR3 is CNPGTGSNQPQHF. The DNA of the CDR3 is TGCAACCCAGGGACAGGGAGCAATCAGCCCCAGCATTTT.

This clone was picked up one time. The V and J genes are TRBV29-1 and TRBJ1-2; 9 bases line up with TRBD1. Germline CDR1 and CDR2: SQVTM and ANQGSEA. The V gene end was trimmed by 8 bases and the J gene end by 6 bases; junction bases not matched to a gene: 10. The CDR3 runs to 13 residues. The CDR3 here is CSSHSGTGHGYTF. The CDR3 nucleotides are TGCAGCTCACATTCCGGGACAGGGCATGGCTACACCTTC. Complete variable domain (other parts from reference TRBV29-1 and TRBJ1-2): SAVISQKPSRDICQRGTSLTIQCQVDSQVTMMFWYRQQPGQSLTLIATANQGSEATYESGFVIDKFPISRPNLTFSTLTVSNMSPEDSSIYLCSSHSGTGHGYTFGSGTRLTVV.

The chain links TRBV7-3 to TRBJ2-7, with 10 bases aligning to TRBD2. Trimming at V came to 5 bases and at J to 5 bases, leaving 9 bases not matched to a gene. The germline CDR1 and CDR2 sequences are SGHTA and FQGTGA. CDR3 size: 15 residues. The CDR3 bases are TGTGCCAGCAGCGACCCCCTAGCGGGAGTCCACGAGCAGTACTTC. It encodes CASSDPLAGVHEQYF.